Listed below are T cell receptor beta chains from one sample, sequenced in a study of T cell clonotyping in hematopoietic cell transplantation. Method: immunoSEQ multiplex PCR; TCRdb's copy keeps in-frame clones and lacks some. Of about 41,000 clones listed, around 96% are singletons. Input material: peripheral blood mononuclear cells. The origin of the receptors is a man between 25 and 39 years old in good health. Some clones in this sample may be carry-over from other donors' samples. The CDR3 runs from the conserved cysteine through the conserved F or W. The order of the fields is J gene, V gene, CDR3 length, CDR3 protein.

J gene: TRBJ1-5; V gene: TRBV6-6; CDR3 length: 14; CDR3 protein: CASSYGVSNQPQHF
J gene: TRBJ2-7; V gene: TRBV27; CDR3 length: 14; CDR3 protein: CASSWGQGGDEQYF
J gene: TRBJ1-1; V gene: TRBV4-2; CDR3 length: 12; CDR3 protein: CASSQERAEAFF
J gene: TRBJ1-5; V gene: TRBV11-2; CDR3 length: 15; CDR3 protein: CASSPGGASNQPQHF
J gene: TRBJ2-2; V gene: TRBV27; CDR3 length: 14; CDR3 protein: CASSLQGVTGELFF
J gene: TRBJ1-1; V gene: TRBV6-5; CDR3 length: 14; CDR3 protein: CASSYSTGNTEAFF
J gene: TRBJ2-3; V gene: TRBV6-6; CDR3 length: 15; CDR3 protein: CASSPTSGGTDTQYF
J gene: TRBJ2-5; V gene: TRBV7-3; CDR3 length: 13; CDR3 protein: CASSTGTRETQYF
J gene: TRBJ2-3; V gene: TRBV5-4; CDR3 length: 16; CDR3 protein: CASSLVAGWGQDTQYF
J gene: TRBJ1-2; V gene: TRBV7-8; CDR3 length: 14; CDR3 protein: CASSEHKGSYGYTF
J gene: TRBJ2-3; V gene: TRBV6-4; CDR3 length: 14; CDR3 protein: CASSVAGGTDTQYF
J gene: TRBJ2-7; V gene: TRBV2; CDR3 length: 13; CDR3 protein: CASSSRQPYEQYF
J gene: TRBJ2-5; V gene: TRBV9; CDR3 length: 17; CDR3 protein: CASSVEGLAGGLETQYF
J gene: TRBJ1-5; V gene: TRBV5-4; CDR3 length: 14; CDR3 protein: CASSLDRSNQPQHF
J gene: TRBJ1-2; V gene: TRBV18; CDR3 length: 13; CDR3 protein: CASSEKANYGYTF
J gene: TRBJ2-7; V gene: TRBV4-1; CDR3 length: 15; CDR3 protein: CASSQGQLANYEQYF
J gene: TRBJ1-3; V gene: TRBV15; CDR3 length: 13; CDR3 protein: CATSRVRGDTIYF
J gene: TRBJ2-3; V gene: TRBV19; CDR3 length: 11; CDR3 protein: CASSIADTQYF
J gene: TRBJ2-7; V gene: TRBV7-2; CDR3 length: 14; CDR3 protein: CASSLVGQSYEQYF
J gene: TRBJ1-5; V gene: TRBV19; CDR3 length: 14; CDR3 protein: CASISRWSNQPQHF
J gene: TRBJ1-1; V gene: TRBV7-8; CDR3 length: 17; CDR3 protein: CASSHGTGGLWGTEAFF
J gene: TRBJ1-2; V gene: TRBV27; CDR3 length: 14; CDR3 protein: CASSHRGGGNGYTF
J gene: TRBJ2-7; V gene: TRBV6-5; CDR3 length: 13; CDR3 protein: CASTDPPTYEQYF
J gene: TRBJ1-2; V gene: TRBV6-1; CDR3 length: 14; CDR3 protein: CASRLSGGGYGYTF
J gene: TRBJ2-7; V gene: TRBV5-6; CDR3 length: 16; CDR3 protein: CASSSTYNRSSYEQYF
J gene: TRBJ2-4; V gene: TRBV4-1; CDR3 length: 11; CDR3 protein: CASSQAGTAYF
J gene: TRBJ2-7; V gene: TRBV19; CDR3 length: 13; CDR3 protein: CASSISGPSEQYF
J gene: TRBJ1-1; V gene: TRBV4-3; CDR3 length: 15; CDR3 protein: CASSQEPLPGTEAFF